Below, 10 T cell receptor beta chains from the same sample are listed, as sequenced in a study of T-cell memory formation after mild COVID-19. In TCRdb, the 5' RACE reads were re-called with MiXCR into one record per CDR3 protein. Among about 340,000 distinct CDR3 sequences listed, roughly 14% were seen once. The material sequenced was PBMCs or a T cell subset sorted from them (not recorded which). Receptors were obtained from a man aged 18-30 years who had mild COVID-19 (a few samples of this study predate the infection). Cell type and time point are not known.

The chain recombines TRBV7-2 with TRBJ2-3, with 7 bases that match TRBD2. CDR1 is SGHTA, CDR2 FQGNSA, per germline. The CDR3 is 14 residues long. Trimming removed 11 bases from V and 3 bases from J; junction bases left unmatched: 11. CDR3 residues: CAAGVGSVTDTQYF. The CDR3 bases are TGTGCCGCGGGAGTGGGGTCTGTAACAGATACGCAGTATTTT.

The genes are TRBV20-1 and TRBJ2-7; TRBD1 matches 7 bases. The CDR3 contains 14 residues. The trim removed 3 bases at V and 0 bases at J, leaving 5 bases unmatched. The germline V gene encodes CDR1 DFQATT and CDR2 SNEGSKA (reference sequence). In nucleotides, the CDR3 is TGCAGTGCTAGGGGACAGAAGAGCTCCTACGAGCAGTACTTC. This translates into CSARGQKSSYEQYF.

The chain links TRBV29-1 to TRBJ1-2; TRBD1 agrees at 7 bases. The V segment lost 4 bases and the J segment 4 bases; nucleotides outside the gene matches: 6. Germline V gene lookup returns CDR1 SQVTM and CDR2 ANQGSEA. The CDR3 totals 13 residues. In DNA, the CDR3 is TGCAGCGTTGGGACCGACAGGGCCTATGGCTACACCTTC. The encoded protein is CSVGTDRAYGYTF.

The genes are TRBV12-3 or TRBV12-4 and TRBJ2-4; D tentatively reads TRBD1 or TRBD2 (5 bases each). The CDR3 covers 16 residues. V lost 3 bases and J 3 bases, leaving 15 bases between the germline ends. CDR3 nucleotides: TGTGCCAGCAGTTTGGGGCTCTTAGGAGGCAAAAACATTCAGTACTTC. This sequence encodes CASSLGLLGGKNIQYF.

The chain links TRBV9 to TRBJ2-2, with D maybe TRBD2 (5 bases). CDR1 and CDR2 from the germline V gene are SGDLS and YYNGEE. The V gene lost 1 base and the J gene lost 4 bases, with 14 bases spanning the gap. This CDR3 has 16 amino acids. The CDR3 here is CASSVPGVAGTGELFF. The DNA for the CDR3 is TGTGCCAGCAGCGTACCTGGGGTGGCGGGCACCGGGGAGCTGTTTTTT.

The chain uses TRBV7-2 and TRBJ1-6; D possibly corresponds to TRBD1 (5 bases). Deletions cut 1 base from V and 3 bases from J, with 7 bases between. The CDR3 has 15 residues. Germline CDR1 reads SGHTA; CDR2 reads FQGNSA. The CDR3 DNA reads TGTGCCAGCAGCTTAGTGGGGGGCTATAATTCACCCCTCCACTTT. Protein product: CASSLVGGYNSPLHF. The full variable domain, rest sourced from reference TRBV7-2 and TRBJ1-6, is GAGVSQSPSNKVTEKGKDVELRCDPISGHTALYWYRQSLGQGLEFLIYFQGNSAPDKSGLPSDRFSAERTGGSVSTLTIQRTQQEDSAVYLCASSLVGGYNSPLHFGNGTRLTVT.

The rearrangement joins TRBV5-1 to TRBJ2-3, with D perhaps TRBD1 or TRBD2 (6 bases each). CDR1 is SGHRS, CDR2 YFSETQ, per germline. This CDR3 is 13 amino acids long. Trimming shortened V by 4 bases and J by 6 bases, and 12 bases separated the two germline ends. CDR3 protein: CASSADSGDTQYF. The CDR3 DNA reads as TGCGCCAGCAGCGCGGACAGCGGGGATACGCAGTATTTT.

In DNA, the CDR3 is TGCGCCAGTCCCCCCCGGAAGGGCAGTTCCTACGAGCAGTACTTC. Encoded protein: CASPPRKGSSYEQYF. V and J are TRBV5-1 and TRBJ2-7; no firm D call. The CDR3 extends over 15 amino acids. Germline V gene lookup returns CDR1 SGHRS and CDR2 YFSETQ. The V gene lost 8 bases and the J gene lost 1 base, with 19 bases spanning the gap.

This clonotype was seen a handful of times. This rearrangement joins TRBV4-3 to TRBJ2-1; possibly TRBD1 for D (6 bases). V was trimmed by 3 bases and J by 0 bases, leaving 12 bases between them. The germline V gene has CDR1 LGHNA and CDR2 YSLEER. The CDR3 contains 16 residues. In DNA form, the CDR3 reads TGCGCCAGCAGCCACCTCAGGGGATACTCCTACAATGAGCAGTTCTTC. Its protein is CASSHLRGYSYNEQFF.

The genes are TRBV11-2 and TRBJ2-3; 7 positions agree with TRBD1. V lost 1 base, J lost 6 bases, and 1 base stayed unmatched. CDR1 and CDR2 (germline): SGHAT, FQNNGV. This CDR3 has 13 amino acids. CDR3 sequence (DNA): TGTGCCAGCAGCTTAGCACAGGGGGATACGCAGTATTTT. This codes for CASSLAQGDTQYF.